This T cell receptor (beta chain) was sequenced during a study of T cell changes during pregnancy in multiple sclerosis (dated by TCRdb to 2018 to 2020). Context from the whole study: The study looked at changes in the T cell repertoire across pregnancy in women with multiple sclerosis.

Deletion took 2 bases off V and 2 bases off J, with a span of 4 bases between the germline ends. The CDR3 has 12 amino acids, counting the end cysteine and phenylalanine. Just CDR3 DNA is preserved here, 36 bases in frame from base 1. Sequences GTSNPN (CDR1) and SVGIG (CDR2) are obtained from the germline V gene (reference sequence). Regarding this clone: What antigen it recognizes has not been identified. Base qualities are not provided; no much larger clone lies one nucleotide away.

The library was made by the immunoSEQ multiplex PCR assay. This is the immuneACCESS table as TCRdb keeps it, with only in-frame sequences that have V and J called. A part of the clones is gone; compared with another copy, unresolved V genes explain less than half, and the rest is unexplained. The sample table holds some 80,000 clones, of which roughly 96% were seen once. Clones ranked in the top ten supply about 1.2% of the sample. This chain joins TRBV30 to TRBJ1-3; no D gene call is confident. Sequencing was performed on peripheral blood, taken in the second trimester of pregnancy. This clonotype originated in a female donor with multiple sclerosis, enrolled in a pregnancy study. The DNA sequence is TGTGCCTGGAGTATAGCTGGAAACACCATATATTTT. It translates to CAWSIAGNTIYF.